What follows is one TCR beta chain and its context. What it recognizes is unknown. The data belong to a study of cytomegalovirus exposure and HLA in healthy donors. Germline CDR1 is SGHRS and CDR2 is YFSETQ. V dropped 0 bases and J dropped 5 bases, with 11 bases sitting between them. The CDR3 totals 14 residues. The PCR had 60 Vbeta and 13 Jbeta primers. The table came from immunoSEQ multiplex PCR; TCRdb's copy has only in-frame clones and leaves some out. Of 150,000 or so clones listed, roughly 84% were seen once; the top ten hold roughly 0.38%. Whole-study results and caveats: Earlier analysis found most TCR beta V segments productive about 90% or about 30% of the time. A later analysis reportedly identified an Asian-associated ancestry cluster as carrying fewer N-insertions than the roughly 720-donor mean. In most subjects, TCR beta sequences reportedly gave accurate predictions of HLA-A and HLA-B alleles. Later analysis suggested most CMV-associated TCR beta chains were HLA-restricted.

Sequenced material: PBMCs. This TCR was recovered from a boy between 2 and 10 years old in good health and CMV-seronegative. V usage is TRBV5-1 and J usage is TRBJ2-5, with TRBD2 as a possible D gene (5 bases). The CDR3 coding sequence is TGCGCCAGCAGCTTGGGCTCTACGGGGGAGACCCAGTACTTC. Translation gives CASSLGSTGETQYF. The full variable domain, completed using reference TRBV5-1 and TRBJ2-5, is KAGVTQTPRYLIKTRGQQVTLSCSPISGHRSVSWYQQTPGQGLQFLFEYFSETQRNKGNFPGRFSGRQFSNSRSEMNVSTLELGDSALYLCASSLGSTGETQYFGPGTRLLVL.